A selection of T cell receptor beta chains follows, all from one sample in a study of cytomegalovirus exposure and HLA in healthy donors. Libraries were prepared by immunoSEQ multiplex PCR; TCRdb keeps only in-frame clonotypes and omits some of them. This sample has about 120,000 clones, with more than 60% found just once. The sequenced sample consisted of PBMCs. The receptors originated from a man aged 35-49 years in good health and CMV-seropositive. Both conserved end residues are part of each CDR3. The order of the fields is CDR3 DNA, CDR3 protein, V gene, J gene, D gene, clone size. D genes are given only for firm matches. Clone size is not always given. Where it is, it says once, few, many or a class for expanded clones.

DNA: TGTGCCAGCAGCGTGCAGTCTAGTAGGGAGACCCAGTACTTC
CDR3: CASSVQSSRETQYF
V: TRBV9
J: TRBJ2-5
D: -
size: -

DNA: TGTGCCAGCCGACAGGGAGATCAGCCCCAGCATTTT
CDR3: CASRQGDQPQHF
V: TRBV19
J: TRBJ1-5
D: TRBD1
size: -

DNA: TGTGCCTGGAGTGTCGGGGATACGCAGTATTTT
CDR3: CAWSVGDTQYF
V: TRBV30
J: TRBJ2-3
D: -
size: -

DNA: TGTGCCAGCAGCGGGGACAGGGGAAAAAGTACGCAGTATTTT
CDR3: CASSGDRGKSTQYF
V: TRBV5-4
J: TRBJ2-3
D: TRBD1
size: once

DNA: TGTGCCAGCAGTGAAGCGGGAGTCTACAATGAGCAGTTCTTC
CDR3: CASSEAGVYNEQFF
V: TRBV6-1
J: TRBJ2-1
D: -
size: few

DNA: TGTGCCAGCAGTTTATCGATAGGCCAGGGTGGAGGCTACACCTTC
CDR3: CASSLSIGQGGGYTF
V: TRBV27
J: TRBJ1-2
D: -
size: few

DNA: TGCGCCAGCAGCCAAGGTAATAGCCACAATGAGCAGTTCTTC
CDR3: CASSQGNSHNEQFF
V: TRBV4-1
J: TRBJ2-1
D: -
size: -

DNA: TGTGCCAGTAGCCCCACCGCGGGGGATCGAGAGACCCAGTACTTC
CDR3: CASSPTAGDRETQYF
V: TRBV19
J: TRBJ2-5
D: TRBD2
size: -

DNA: TGTGCCAGCAGCGTAATCGGGGACTCCTACGAGCAGTACTTC
CDR3: CASSVIGDSYEQYF
V: TRBV9
J: TRBJ2-7
D: -
size: -

DNA: TGTGCCAGCAGCGGTCAGGGGAAAGGGCTCACAGATACGCAGTATTTT
CDR3: CASSGQGKGLTDTQYF
V: TRBV9
J: TRBJ2-3
D: -
size: -

DNA: TGTGCCAGCAGTATACAGGGGGGAGGCTATGGCTACACCTTC
CDR3: CASSIQGGGYGYTF
V: TRBV6-1
J: TRBJ1-2
D: TRBD1
size: -

DNA: TGTGCCAGTAGTAGTCGTACAGGGGGCGACACTGAAGCTTTCTTT
CDR3: CASSSRTGGDTEAFF
V: TRBV19
J: TRBJ1-1
D: TRBD1
size: -

DNA: TGTGCCAGCAGCTTGGTGAAGGGACAGGCATTCAATGAGCAGTTCTTC
CDR3: CASSLVKGQAFNEQFF
V: TRBV5-6
J: TRBJ2-1
D: TRBD1
size: -

DNA: TGTGCCAGCTCACCACCTAGCGGAGCTGGCTCCTACAATGAGCAGTTCTTC
CDR3: CASSPPSGAGSYNEQFF
V: TRBV18
J: TRBJ2-1
D: -
size: once

DNA: TGTGCCAGCAGCCTATCAGCGGCAGAGACCCAGTACTTC
CDR3: CASSLSAAETQYF
V: TRBV7-3
J: TRBJ2-5
D: -
size: few

DNA: TGTGCCAGCAGCCGCCCGTCCGAGTCCTACGAGCAGTACTTC
CDR3: CASSRPSESYEQYF
V: TRBV7-9
J: TRBJ2-7
D: -
size: once

DNA: TGCGCCAGCGCCCGGGACTCCACCTACAATGAGCAGTTCTTC
CDR3: CASARDSTYNEQFF
V: TRBV5-1
J: TRBJ2-1
D: -
size: few

DNA: TGTGCCAGCAGCTTCGGGAGGGGGGAGACCCAGTACTTC
CDR3: CASSFGRGETQYF
V: TRBV7-3
J: TRBJ2-5
D: TRBD2
size: -

DNA: TGTGCCAGCAGCTTGAGAAAAGGACAGGGCACAGATACGCAGTATTTT
CDR3: CASSLRKGQGTDTQYF
V: TRBV5-4
J: TRBJ2-3
D: TRBD1
size: -

DNA: TGTGCCATCAGTCCTAGCGGGGGGGCCGATACGCAGTATTTT
CDR3: CAISPSGGADTQYF
V: TRBV10-3
J: TRBJ2-3
D: TRBD2
size: -

DNA: TGTGCCAGCTCACCACAGGGACACTCTGGGGCCAACGTCCTGACTTTC
CDR3: CASSPQGHSGANVLTF
V: TRBV18
J: TRBJ2-6
D: -
size: -

DNA: TGTGCCAGTAGTGAAGCCGGGACTAGCGGGGGAGATACGCAGTATTTT
CDR3: CASSEAGTSGGDTQYF
V: TRBV19
J: TRBJ2-3
D: TRBD2
size: -

DNA: TGTGCCAGCAGTTTAGGGACAGGGGGCCCTCTCGAGCAGTACTTC
CDR3: CASSLGTGGPLEQYF
V: TRBV27
J: TRBJ2-7
D: TRBD1
size: -

DNA: TGTGCCATCAGTGTCGCCGGGGGGGCTGGTGAGCAGTTCTTC
CDR3: CAISVAGGAGEQFF
V: TRBV10-3
J: TRBJ2-1
D: TRBD2
size: -

DNA: TGTGCCAGTAGTTTGGGCGCGGCAGGGAATTCACCCCTCCACTTT
CDR3: CASSLGAAGNSPLHF
V: TRBV19
J: TRBJ1-6
D: -
size: -

DNA: TGTGCCAGCAGTGAAGGACAGGTCTACACCGGGGAGCTGTTTTTT
CDR3: CASSEGQVYTGELFF
V: TRBV6-1
J: TRBJ2-2
D: -
size: -

DNA: TGTGCCAGCAGAATTCGTGAAAAACTGTTTTTT
CDR3: CASRIREKLFF
V: TRBV2
J: TRBJ1-4
D: -
size: -

DNA: TGTGCTAGTGGTCCAGGGGGTAGTGGAGAGCAGTTCTTC
CDR3: CASGPGGSGEQFF
V: TRBV12-5
J: TRBJ2-1
D: TRBD1
size: -

DNA: TGTGCCAGCAGCTTACCTCGGGACAGGGTCCACGAGCAGTACTTC
CDR3: CASSLPRDRVHEQYF
V: TRBV7-8
J: TRBJ2-7
D: TRBD1
size: -

DNA: TGTGCCATCGGGTCCCTCCCGGGACAGAGAAACACCGGGGAGCTGTTTTTT
CDR3: CAIGSLPGQRNTGELFF
V: TRBV10-3
J: TRBJ2-2
D: TRBD1
size: -

DNA: TGTGCCAGCAGCTTGTTACGGTACACCGGGGAGCTGTTTTTT
CDR3: CASSLLRYTGELFF
V: TRBV5-5
J: TRBJ2-2
D: -
size: -

DNA: TGTGCCAGCAGCGTAGTGGGACTAGCGCTGGATGAGCAGTTCTTC
CDR3: CASSVVGLALDEQFF
V: TRBV9
J: TRBJ2-1
D: TRBD2
size: -

DNA: TGTGCCAGCAGCTTAGCGGGAGGACGAGAGACCCAGTACTTC
CDR3: CASSLAGGRETQYF
V: TRBV7-2
J: TRBJ2-5
D: -
size: -

DNA: TGTGCCAGCAGCTTGAGTGCTGGGACAGCCCATAATGAAAAACTGTTTTTT
CDR3: CASSLSAGTAHNEKLFF
V: TRBV7-9
J: TRBJ1-4
D: TRBD1
size: once

DNA: TGTGCCAGCAGCCAAGATAGGGGACTTCGGAAGTATTTT
CDR3: CASSQDRGLRKYF
V: TRBV14
J: TRBJ2-3
D: -
size: -